This T cell receptor beta chain is from a study of blood T cell repertoires in COVID-19. As for the study in general: Sources were T cells, B-cell-depleted T cells, or PBMCs; the material itself was cDNA or gDNA.

CDR3 size: 15 residues. J was trimmed by 9 bases and V by 2 bases; bases with no gene match: 6. CDR1 SNHLY and CDR2 FYNNEI come from the germline V gene. Per the original data handling: Scientists estimated how many nucleated cells there were by amplifying reference gene primers. The protocol was immunoSEQ multiplex PCR, while the TCRdb copy is restricted to in-frame clones and leaves out a portion. From that table come the V and J calls and clone size; the DNA was used to work out D and trimming. This sample has about 67,000 clones, with about nine tenths found just once. The specimen sequenced was peripheral blood. This chain uses TRBV2 with TRBJ2-1; 11 nucleotides line up with TRBD2. This clonotype was sampled from a man in his fifties or sixties with active COVID-19. In nucleotides, the CDR3 is TGTGCCAGCAGTGAACGGCTAGCGGGAGGCAGTGAGCAGTTCTTC. This gives the protein CASSERLAGGSEQFF.